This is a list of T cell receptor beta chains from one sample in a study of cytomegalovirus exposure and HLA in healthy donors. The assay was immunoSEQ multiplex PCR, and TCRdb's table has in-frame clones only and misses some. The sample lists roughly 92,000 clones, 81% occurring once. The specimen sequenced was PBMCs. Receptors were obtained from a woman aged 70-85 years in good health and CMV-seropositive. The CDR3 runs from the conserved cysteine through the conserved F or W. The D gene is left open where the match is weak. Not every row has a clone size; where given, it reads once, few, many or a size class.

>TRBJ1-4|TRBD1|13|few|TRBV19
TGTGCCAGTAGTAACACAGGGGGCGAGGAACTGTTTTTT
CASSNTGGEELFF
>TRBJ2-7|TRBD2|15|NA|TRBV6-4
TGTGCCAGCAGTGAAGAAGTCGGGAGGGGTTACGAGCAGTACTTC
CASSEEVGRGYEQYF
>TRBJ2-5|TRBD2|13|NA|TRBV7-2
TGTGCCGTAGCGGGAGGCCGCCAAGAGACCCAGTACTTC
CAVAGGRQETQYF
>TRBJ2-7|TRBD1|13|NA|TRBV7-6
TGTGCCAGCAGCTCGGACAGGGGTTACGAGCAGTACTTC
CASSSDRGYEQYF
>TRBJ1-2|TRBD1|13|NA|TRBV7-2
TGTGCCAGCGCTGCAGGGGGTAACTATGGCTACACCTTC
CASAAGGNYGYTF
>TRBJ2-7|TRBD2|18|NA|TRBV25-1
TGTGCCAGCAGTGAGATAGGGCTAGCGGGAGGCACTTCCTACGAGCAGTACTTC
CASSEIGLAGGTSYEQYF
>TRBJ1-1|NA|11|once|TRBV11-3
TGTGCCAGCAGCGAAGCCGGTGAAGCTTTCTTT
CASSEAGEAFF
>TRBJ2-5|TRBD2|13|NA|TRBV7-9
TGTGCCAGCAGCTCAAGCGGGGCTACGCGACAGTACTTC
CASSSSGATRQYF
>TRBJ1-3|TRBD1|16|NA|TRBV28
TGTGCCAGCAGTCGGGGACAGGGTTTTCAGGGAAACACCATATATTTT
CASSRGQGFQGNTIYF
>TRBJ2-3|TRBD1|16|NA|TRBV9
TGTGCCAGCAGCGCCCCCAGGGGGCAAACCACAGATACGCAGTATTTT
CASSAPRGQTTDTQYF
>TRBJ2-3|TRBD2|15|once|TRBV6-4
TGTGCCAGCAGAATGACTAGCGGGAAGGGAGATACGCAGTATTTT
CASRMTSGKGDTQYF
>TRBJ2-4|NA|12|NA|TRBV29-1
TGCAGCGTTCCCTCAGACAAAAACATTCAGTACTTC
CSVPSDKNIQYF
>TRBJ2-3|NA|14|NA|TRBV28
TGTGCCAGCAGTACGAGGGTCGTCGCAGATACGCAGTATTTT
CASSTRVVADTQYF
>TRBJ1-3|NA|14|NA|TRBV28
TGTGCCAGCAGTCCTGGGGGGTCGGGAAACACCATATATTTT
CASSPGGSGNTIYF
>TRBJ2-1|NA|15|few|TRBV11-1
TGTGCCAGCAGCGCAGGGGTGAGCTCCTACAATGAGCAGTTCTTC
CASSAGVSSYNEQFF